The 9 T cell receptor beta chains below all came from one sample that was sequenced in a study of cytomegalovirus exposure and HLA in healthy donors. Primers for the PCR totalled 60 Vbeta and 13 Jbeta. Using immunoSEQ multiplex PCR, the repertoire was profiled, and TCRdb retains in-frame clones only, with some absent. Found here are about 94,000 clones, 70% to 85% of them singletons; the top ten hold about a fifth. Sequenced material: PBMCs. Receptors were obtained from a man in his thirties or forties in good health and CMV-seropositive.

The chain uses TRBV2 and TRBJ1-1; the match to TRBD1 covers 7 bases. The CDR3 loop spans 13 amino acids. In germline, CDR1 is SNHLY, CDR2 FYNNEI. Trimming removed 7 bases from V and 4 bases from J; junction bases left unmatched: 6. CDR3 coding DNA: TGTGCCAGCAAAAATAACAGGGGCACTGAAGCTTTCTTT. This encodes CASKNNRGTEAFF.

The chain has TRBV7-2 and TRBJ2-2; no clear D. Germline CDR1 and CDR2: SGHTA and FQGNSA. This CDR3 has 15 residues. V was shortened by 1 base and J by 2 bases, with 8 bases between the two germline ends. The CDR3 DNA sequence: TGTGCCAGCAGCTTAGTGACGGGTAACACCGGGGAGCTGTTTTTT. Translating it yields CASSLVTGNTGELFF.

This clone occurred a few times. The chain is built from TRBV28 and TRBJ2-2; D possibly corresponds to TRBD1 (6 bases). The germline gives CDR1 MDHEN, CDR2 SYDVKM. Trimming removed 7 bases at V and 3 bases at J, with 15 bases between. The CDR3 length is 15 residues. The CDR3 sequence is CASNPRTEDTGELFF. The CDR3, as DNA: TGTGCCAGCAACCCTCGGACAGAAGACACCGGGGAGCTGTTTTTT. The variable domain in full, with the rest retrieved from reference TRBV28 and TRBJ2-2, is DVKVTQSSRYLVKRTGEKVFLECVQDMDHENMFWYRQDPGLGLRLIYFSYDVKMKEKGDIPEGYSVSREKKERFSLILESASTNQTSMYLCASNPRTEDTGELFFGEGSRLTVL.

The chain carries TRBV15 and TRBJ1-5; 9 bases map to TRBD1. CDR1 is LNHNV, CDR2 YYDKDF, per germline (reference sequence). With 0 bases clipped from V and 2 bases from J, the junction kept 2 bases outside the gene matches. The CDR3 extends over 16 amino acids. The CDR3 bases are TGTGCCACCAGCAGAGATAGGACAGGGGGCAATCAGCCCCAGCATTTT. Amino acid sequence: CATSRDRTGGNQPQHF.

The rearrangement uses TRBV5-6 and TRBJ1-2; D not resolved. Germline-derived CDR1 and CDR2 are SGHDT and YYEEEE. V was clipped by 1 base and J by 4 bases, with 20 bases between them. This CDR3 region has 17 residues. The chain's CDR3 is CASSLIGSARTLYGYTF. For the CDR3, the DNA is TGTGCCAGCAGCTTGATAGGGTCAGCTAGGACTCTCTATGGCTACACCTTC.

The chain is built from TRBV28 and TRBJ1-5; D gene uncertain. CDR3 length: 14 amino acids. Germline V gene lookup returns CDR1 MDHEN and CDR2 SYDVKM. The V and J ends lost 7 bases and 5 bases respectively, with 15 bases between them. The CDR3 loop reads CASTLVTVDQPQHF. The CDR3 nucleotides read TGTGCCAGCACCCTTGTAACAGTGGATCAGCCCCAGCATTTT.

The rearrangement links TRBV28 to TRBJ2-6, with D hard to call. CDR1 MDHEN and CDR2 SYDVKM come from the germline V gene. V was cut by 2 bases and J by 4 bases, with 9 bases left in between. The CDR3 is 15 residues long. The CDR3 here is CASSLLAAGANVLTF. DNA for the CDR3: TGTGCCAGCAGTTTACTGGCGGCCGGGGCCAACGTCCTGACTTTC.

V gene TRBV19 combines with J gene TRBJ1-4; D call uncertain. V lost 4 bases, J lost 3 bases, and 6 bases lay in between. The CDR3 has 13 residues. CDR1 is LNHDA, CDR2 SQIVND, per germline (reference sequence). The CDR3 nucleotides are TGTGCCAGTAGTAACCGAGCTAATGAAAAACTGTTTTTT. Its translation is CASSNRANEKLFF.

The J gene is TRBJ1-1, the V gene TRBV2; D gene ambiguous. This CDR3 spans 12 amino acids. The germline V gene has CDR1 SNHLY and CDR2 FYNNEI. V lost 3 bases and J lost 8, with 10 bases in between. The CDR3 sequence is CASSERSPEAFF. The CDR3 nucleotides read TGTGCCAGCAGTGAGCGATCCCCCGAAGCTTTCTTT.